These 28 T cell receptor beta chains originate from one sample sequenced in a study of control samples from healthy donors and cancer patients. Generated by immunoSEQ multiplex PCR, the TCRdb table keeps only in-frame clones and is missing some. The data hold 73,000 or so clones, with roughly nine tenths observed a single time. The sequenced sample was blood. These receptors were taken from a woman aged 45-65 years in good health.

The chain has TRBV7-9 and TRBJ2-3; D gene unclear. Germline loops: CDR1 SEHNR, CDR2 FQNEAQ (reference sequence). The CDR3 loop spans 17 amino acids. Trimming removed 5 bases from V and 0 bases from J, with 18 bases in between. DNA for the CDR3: TGTGCCAGCAGCCCCCCTCGCGACCCCTTTAGCACAGATACGCAGTATTTT. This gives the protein CASSPPRDPFSTDTQYF.

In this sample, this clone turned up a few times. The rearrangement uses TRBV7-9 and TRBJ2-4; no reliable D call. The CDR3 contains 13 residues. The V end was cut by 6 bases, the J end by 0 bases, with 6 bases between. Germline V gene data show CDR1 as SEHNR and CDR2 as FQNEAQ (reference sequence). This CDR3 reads CASSTIAKNIQYF. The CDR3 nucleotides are TGTGCCAGCAGTACGATAGCCAAAAACATTCAGTACTTC.

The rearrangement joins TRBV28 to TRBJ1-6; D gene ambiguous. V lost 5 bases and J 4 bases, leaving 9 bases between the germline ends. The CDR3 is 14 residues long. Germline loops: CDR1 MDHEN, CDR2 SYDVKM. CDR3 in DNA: TGTGCCAGCAGTCAAGGCCAGTATAATTCACCCCTCCACTTT. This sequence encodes CASSQGQYNSPLHF.

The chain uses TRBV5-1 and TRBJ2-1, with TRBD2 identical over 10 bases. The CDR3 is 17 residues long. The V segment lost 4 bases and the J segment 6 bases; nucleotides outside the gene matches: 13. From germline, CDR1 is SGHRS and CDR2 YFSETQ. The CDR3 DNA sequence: TGCGCCAGCAGCGCAACTAGCGGGACCCCCTTCGGCAATGAGCAGTTCTTC. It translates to CASSATSGTPFGNEQFF.

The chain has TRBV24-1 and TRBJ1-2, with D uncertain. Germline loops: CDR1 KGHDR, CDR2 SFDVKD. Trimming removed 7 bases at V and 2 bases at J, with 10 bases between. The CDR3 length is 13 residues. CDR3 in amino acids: CATSSGFNYGYTF. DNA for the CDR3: TGTGCCACCAGCTCGGGGTTCAACTATGGCTACACCTTC.

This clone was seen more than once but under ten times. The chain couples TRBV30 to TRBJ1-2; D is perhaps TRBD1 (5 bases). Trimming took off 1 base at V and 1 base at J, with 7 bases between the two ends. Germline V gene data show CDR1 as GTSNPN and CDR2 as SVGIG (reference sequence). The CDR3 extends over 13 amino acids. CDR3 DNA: TGTGCCTGGAGTGGCAGGGATAACTATGGCTACACCTTC. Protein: CAWSGRDNYGYTF. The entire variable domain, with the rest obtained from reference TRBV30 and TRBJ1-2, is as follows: SQTIHQWPATLVQPVGSPLSLECTVEGTSNPNLYWYRQAAGRGLQLLFYSVGIGQISSEVPQNLSASRPQDRQFILSSKKLLLSDSGFYLCAWSGRDNYGYTFGSGTRLTVV.

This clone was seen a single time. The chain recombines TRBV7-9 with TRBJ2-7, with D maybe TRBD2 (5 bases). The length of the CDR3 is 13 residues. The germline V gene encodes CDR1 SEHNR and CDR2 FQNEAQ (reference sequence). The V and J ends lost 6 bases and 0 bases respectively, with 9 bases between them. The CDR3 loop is CASSDYRSYEQYF. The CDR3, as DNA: TGTGCCAGCAGTGACTACCGCTCCTACGAGCAGTACTTC.

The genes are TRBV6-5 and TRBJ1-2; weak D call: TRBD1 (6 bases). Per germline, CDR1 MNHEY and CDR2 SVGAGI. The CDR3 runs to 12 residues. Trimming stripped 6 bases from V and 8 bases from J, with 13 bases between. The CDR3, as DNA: TGTGCCAGCAGGGAGGACAGTTCCGGCTACACCTTC. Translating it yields CASREDSSGYTF.

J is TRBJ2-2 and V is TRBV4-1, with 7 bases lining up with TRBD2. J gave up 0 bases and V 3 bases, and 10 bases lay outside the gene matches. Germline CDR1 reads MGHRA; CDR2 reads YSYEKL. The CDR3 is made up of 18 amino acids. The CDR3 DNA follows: TGCGCCAGCAGCCATGGCGGCGGACTAGGGCCGAACACCGGGGAGCTGTTTTTT. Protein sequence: CASSHGGGLGPNTGELFF.

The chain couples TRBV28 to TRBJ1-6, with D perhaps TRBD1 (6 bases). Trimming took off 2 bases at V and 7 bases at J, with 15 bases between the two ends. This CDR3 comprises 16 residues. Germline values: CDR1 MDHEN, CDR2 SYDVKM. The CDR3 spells CASSLMGTSRNSPLHF. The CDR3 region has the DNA TGTGCCAGCAGTTTAATGGGGACAAGTAGGAATTCACCCCTCCACTTT.

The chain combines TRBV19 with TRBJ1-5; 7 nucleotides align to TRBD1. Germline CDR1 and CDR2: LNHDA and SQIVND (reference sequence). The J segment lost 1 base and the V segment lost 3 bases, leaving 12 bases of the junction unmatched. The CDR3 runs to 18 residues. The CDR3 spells CASSIDGVAGGSNQPQHF. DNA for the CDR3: TGTGCCAGTAGTATCGACGGGGTAGCAGGGGGAAGCAATCAGCCCCAGCATTTT.

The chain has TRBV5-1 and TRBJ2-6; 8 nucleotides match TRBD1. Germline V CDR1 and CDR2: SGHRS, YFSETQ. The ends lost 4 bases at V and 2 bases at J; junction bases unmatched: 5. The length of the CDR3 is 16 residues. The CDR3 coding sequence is TGCGCCAGCAGCAGGACAGGGATTACTGGGGCCAACGTCCTGACTTTC. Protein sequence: CASSRTGITGANVLTF.

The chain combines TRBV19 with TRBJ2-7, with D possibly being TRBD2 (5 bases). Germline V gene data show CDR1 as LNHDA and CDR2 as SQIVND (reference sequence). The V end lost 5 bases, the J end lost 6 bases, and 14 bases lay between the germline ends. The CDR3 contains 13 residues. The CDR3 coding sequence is TGTGCCAGTAGTGCCCGGGATTTGGGCGAGCAGTACTTC. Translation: CASSARDLGEQYF. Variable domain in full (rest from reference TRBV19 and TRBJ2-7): DGGITQSPKYLFRKEGQNVTLSCEQNLNHDAMYWYRQDPGQGLRLIYYSQIVNDFQKGDIAEGYSVSREKKESFPLTVTSAQKNPTAFYLCASSARDLGEQYFGPGTRLTVT.

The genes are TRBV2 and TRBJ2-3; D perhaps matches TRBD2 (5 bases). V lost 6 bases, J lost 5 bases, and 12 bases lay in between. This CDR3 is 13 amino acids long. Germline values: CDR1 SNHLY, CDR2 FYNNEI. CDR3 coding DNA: TGTGCCAGCAGCGGGGTAACAAGAGATACGCAGTATTTT. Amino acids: CASSGVTRDTQYF.

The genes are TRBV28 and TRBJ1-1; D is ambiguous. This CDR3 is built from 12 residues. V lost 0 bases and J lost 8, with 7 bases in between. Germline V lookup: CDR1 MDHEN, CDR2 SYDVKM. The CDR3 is CASSLWGREAFF. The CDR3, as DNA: TGTGCCAGCAGTTTATGGGGGAGAGAAGCTTTCTTT.

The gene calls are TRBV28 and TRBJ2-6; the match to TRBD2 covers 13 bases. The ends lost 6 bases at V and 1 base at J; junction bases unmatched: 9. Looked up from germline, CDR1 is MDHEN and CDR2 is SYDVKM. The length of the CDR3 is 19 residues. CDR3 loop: CASRGLAGSYKSGANVLTF. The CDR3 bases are TGTGCCAGCAGGGGACTAGCGGGGTCCTACAAATCTGGGGCCAACGTCCTGACTTTC. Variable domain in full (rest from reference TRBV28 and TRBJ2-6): DVKVTQSSRYLVKRTGEKVFLECVQDMDHENMFWYRQDPGLGLRLIYFSYDVKMKEKGDIPEGYSVSREKKERFSLILESASTNQTSMYLCASRGLAGSYKSGANVLTFGAGSRLTVL.

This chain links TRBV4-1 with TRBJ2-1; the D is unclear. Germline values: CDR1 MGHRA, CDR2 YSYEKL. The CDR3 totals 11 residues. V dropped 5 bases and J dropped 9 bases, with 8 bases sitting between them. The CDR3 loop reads CASSSLGEQFF. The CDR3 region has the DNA TGCGCCAGCAGCTCACTCGGTGAGCAGTTCTTC.

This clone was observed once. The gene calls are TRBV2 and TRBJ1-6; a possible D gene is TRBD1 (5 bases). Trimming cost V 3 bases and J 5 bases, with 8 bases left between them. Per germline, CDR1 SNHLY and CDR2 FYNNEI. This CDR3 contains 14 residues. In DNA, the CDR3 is TGTGCCAGCAGTGAGCAGGGCGATAATTCACCCCTCCACTTT. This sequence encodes CASSEQGDNSPLHF.

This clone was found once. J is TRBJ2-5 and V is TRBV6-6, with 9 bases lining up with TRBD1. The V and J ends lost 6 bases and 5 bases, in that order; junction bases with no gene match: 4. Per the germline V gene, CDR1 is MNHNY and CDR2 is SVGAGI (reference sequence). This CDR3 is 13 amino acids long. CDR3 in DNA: TGTGCCAGCAGACAGGGGGCCTCGGAGACCCAGTACTTC. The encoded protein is CASRQGASETQYF.

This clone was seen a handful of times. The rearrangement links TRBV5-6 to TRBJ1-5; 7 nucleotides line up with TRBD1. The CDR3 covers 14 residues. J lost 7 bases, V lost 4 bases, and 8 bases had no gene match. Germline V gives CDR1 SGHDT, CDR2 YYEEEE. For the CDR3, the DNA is TGTGCCAGCAGCGAAAGGGGGCGACGGCAGCCCCAGCATTTT. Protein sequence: CASSERGRRQPQHF.

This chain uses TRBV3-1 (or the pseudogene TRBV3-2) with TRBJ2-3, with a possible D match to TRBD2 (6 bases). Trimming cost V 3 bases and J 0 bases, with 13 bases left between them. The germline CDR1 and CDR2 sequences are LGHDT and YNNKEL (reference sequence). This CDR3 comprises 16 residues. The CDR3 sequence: CASSHGGSESTDTQYF. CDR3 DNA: TGTGCCAGCAGCCACGGGGGATCCGAAAGCACAGATACGCAGTATTTT.

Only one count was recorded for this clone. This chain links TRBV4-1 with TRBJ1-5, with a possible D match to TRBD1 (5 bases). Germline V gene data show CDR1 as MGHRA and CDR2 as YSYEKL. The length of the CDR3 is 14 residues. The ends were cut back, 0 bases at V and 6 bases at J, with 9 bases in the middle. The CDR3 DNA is TGCGCCAGCAGCCAAGAACCGGGGACTCAGCCCCAGCATTTT. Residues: CASSQEPGTQPQHF.

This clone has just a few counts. The chain's CDR3 is CAWSVRGGAGSPLHF. Written as DNA, the CDR3 is TGTGCCTGGAGTGTGAGAGGGGGCGCAGGTTCACCCCTCCACTTT. J is TRBJ1-6 and V is TRBV30; TRBD1 matches 7 bases. The CDR3 totals 15 residues. J gave up 9 bases and V 0 bases, and 8 bases lay outside the gene matches. CDR1 GTSNPN and CDR2 SVGIG come from the germline V gene (reference sequence).

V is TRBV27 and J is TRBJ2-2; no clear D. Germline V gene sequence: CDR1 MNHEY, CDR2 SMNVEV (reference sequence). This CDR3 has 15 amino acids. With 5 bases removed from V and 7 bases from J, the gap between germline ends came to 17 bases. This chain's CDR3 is CASSQMGARVGELFF. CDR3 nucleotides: TGTGCCAGCAGTCAGATGGGCGCTCGGGTCGGGGAGCTGTTTTTT.

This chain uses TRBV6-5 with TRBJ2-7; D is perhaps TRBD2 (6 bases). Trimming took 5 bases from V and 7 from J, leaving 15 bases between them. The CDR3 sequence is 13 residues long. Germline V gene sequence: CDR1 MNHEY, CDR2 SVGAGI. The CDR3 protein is CASSNGPGREQYF. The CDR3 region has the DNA TGTGCCAGCAGTAACGGCCCAGGGAGGGAGCAGTACTTC.

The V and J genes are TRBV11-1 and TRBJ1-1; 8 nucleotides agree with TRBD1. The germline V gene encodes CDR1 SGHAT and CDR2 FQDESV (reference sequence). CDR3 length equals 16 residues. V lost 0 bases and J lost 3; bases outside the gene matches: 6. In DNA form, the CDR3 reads TGTGCCAGCAGCTTAGCCGCAGGGGGCATAGACACTGAAGCTTTCTTT. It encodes CASSLAAGGIDTEAFF.

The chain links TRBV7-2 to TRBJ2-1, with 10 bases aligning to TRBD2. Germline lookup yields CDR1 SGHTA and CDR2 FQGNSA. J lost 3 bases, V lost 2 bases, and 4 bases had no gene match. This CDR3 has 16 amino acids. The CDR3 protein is CASSLSTSGFYNEQFF. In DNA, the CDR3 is TGTGCCAGCAGCTTATCGACTAGCGGGTTCTACAATGAGCAGTTCTTC.

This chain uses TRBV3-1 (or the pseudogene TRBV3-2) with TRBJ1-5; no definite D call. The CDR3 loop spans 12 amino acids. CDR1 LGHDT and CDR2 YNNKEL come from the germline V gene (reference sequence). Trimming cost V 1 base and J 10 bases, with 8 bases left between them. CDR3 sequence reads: CASSQGSSPQHF. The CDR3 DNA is TGTGCCAGCAGCCAAGGGTCCAGCCCCCAGCATTTT.